This entry describes one T cell receptor beta chain. The antigen remains undetermined. Trimming left V 2 bases short and J 4 bases short, with 4 bases between. Germline CDR1 reads MNHNY; CDR2 reads SVGAGI (reference sequence). CDR3 size: 12 residues. This sample is drawn from a study of OX40 agonist ivuxolimab in advanced cancers. Background on the study: Partial responses were recorded for three patients, including one with hepatocellular carcinoma and two with cutaneous melanoma. Notes on the study in general: Part of the nonresponder group also had normalized T-cell clonal expansion that was low. Those patients achieving a partial response at 0.1-3.0 mg/kg showed among the lowest clonal expansion.

Repertoires were generated with immunoSEQ multiplex PCR, while TCRdb's copy carries only in-frame clones and drops some. The sample holds some 77,000 clones, roughly 91% seen once. The sample consisted of CD4+ or CD8+ T cells sorted from blood, taken in a trial of the OX40 agonist ivuxolimab. The TCR was taken from an adult with an advanced solid tumor such as melanoma, head and neck, liver or kidney cancer. This rearrangement joins TRBV6-6 to TRBJ2-3; no clear D. The CDR3 DNA sequence: TGTGCCAGCAGTTACCGGGCAGATACGCAGTATTTT. Translation gives CASSYRADTQYF.